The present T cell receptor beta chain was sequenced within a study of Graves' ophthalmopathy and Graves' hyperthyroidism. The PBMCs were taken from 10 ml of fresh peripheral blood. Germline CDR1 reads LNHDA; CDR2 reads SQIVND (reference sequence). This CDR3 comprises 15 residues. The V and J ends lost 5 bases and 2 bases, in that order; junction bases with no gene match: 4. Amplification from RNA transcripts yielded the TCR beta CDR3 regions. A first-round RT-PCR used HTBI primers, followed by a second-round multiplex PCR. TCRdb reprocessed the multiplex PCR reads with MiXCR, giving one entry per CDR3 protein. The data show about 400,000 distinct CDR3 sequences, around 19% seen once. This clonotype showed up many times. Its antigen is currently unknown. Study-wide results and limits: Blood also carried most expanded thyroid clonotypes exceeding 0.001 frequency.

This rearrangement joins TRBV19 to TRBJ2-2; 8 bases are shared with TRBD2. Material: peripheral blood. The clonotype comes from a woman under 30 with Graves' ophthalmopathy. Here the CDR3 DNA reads TGTGCCAGTAGTGTGACTAGCGCCAACACCGGGGAGCTGTTTTTT. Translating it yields CASSVTSANTGELFF. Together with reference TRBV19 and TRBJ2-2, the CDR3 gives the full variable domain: DGGITQSPKYLFRKEGQNVTLSCEQNLNHDAMYWYRQDPGQGLRLIYYSQIVNDFQKGDIAEGYSVSREKKESFPLTVTSAQKNPTAFYLCASSVTSANTGELFFGEGSRLTVL.